The clone carrying this TCR beta chain came up a few times. Its antigen is still unknown. The sample comes from a study of T cell repertoires in cytomegalovirus infection. TCRdb passed the reads through MiXCR, listing each CDR3 protein once. The table lists 680,000 or so distinct CDR3 sequences, around a third of them singletons. This receptor was taken from a human donor in good health (CMV status not recorded). Some clones in this sample may be carry-over from other donors' samples. Sequenced here: cultured PBMCs, sampled from culture after CMV antigen stimulation.

The CDR3 coding sequence is TGTGCCAGCAGCACCGGACAGGGAGGCTCACCCCTCCACTTT. Translated, it gives CASSTGQGGSPLHF. The rearrangement uses TRBV7-2 and TRBJ1-6; 8 bases are a match to TRBD1. The germline CDR1 and CDR2 sequences are SGHTA and FQGNSA. The J segment lost 10 bases and the V segment lost 5 bases, leaving 7 bases of the junction unmatched. The CDR3 consists of 14 residues. Complete variable domain (other parts from reference TRBV7-2 and TRBJ1-6): GAGVSQSPSNKVTEKGKDVELRCDPISGHTALYWYRQSLGQGLEFLIYFQGNSAPDKSGLPSDRFSAERTGGSVSTLTIQRTQQEDSAVYLCASSTGQGGSPLHFGNGTRLTVT.